Listed here are 22 T cell receptor beta chains from one sample, sequenced in a study of OX40 agonist ivuxolimab in advanced cancers. The method was immunoSEQ multiplex PCR; TCRdb's version includes in-frame clones alone and lacks a portion of them. The sample consists of approximately 90,000 clones, approximately 90% of them appearing once. This sample comprised CD4+ or CD8+ T cells sorted from blood, obtained in a trial of the OX40 agonist ivuxolimab. These receptors all come from an adult with an advanced solid tumor such as melanoma, head and neck, liver or kidney cancer.

The chain has TRBV6-1 and TRBJ2-5; D perhaps matches TRBD2 (6 bases). The DNA end favors TRBJ2-7, so the J call may be wrong. Germline values: CDR1 MNHNS, CDR2 SASEGT. This CDR3 has 14 residues. CDR3 DNA sequence: TGTGCCAGCACGAGTGTGGGACTGGTAAACGAGCAGTACTTC. Its protein product is CASTSVGLVNEQYF.

V usage is TRBV7-2 and J usage is TRBJ2-1, with 8 bases lining up with TRBD1. Germline-derived CDR1 and CDR2 are SGHTA and FQGNSA. The CDR3 loop spans 15 amino acids. V was pared by 4 bases and J by 6 bases, with 8 bases of the junction left unmatched. CDR3 sequence reads: CASSSRTGLFNEQFF. In DNA, the CDR3 is TGTGCCAGCAGCTCCCGGACAGGGTTGTTCAATGAGCAGTTCTTC. Full variable domain (remainder filled in from reference TRBV7-2 and TRBJ2-1): GAGVSQSPSNKVTEKGKDVELRCDPISGHTALYWYRQSLGQGLEFLIYFQGNSAPDKSGLPSDRFSAERTGGSVSTLTIQRTQQEDSAVYLCASSSRTGLFNEQFFGPGTRLTVL.

J is TRBJ2-1 and V is TRBV7-2; D unclear. The CDR3 contains 14 residues. Germline CDR1 SGHTA, CDR2 FQGNSA. Trimming removed 6 bases from V and 5 bases from J, with 14 bases in between. This CDR3 reads CASSRPYGNNEQFF. The CDR3 nucleotides read TGTGCCAGCAGTCGACCCTACGGAAACAATGAGCAGTTCTTC.

The chain links TRBV5-1 to TRBJ2-7; the match to TRBD1 covers 10 bases. The CDR3 contains 15 residues. With 4 bases clipped from V and 5 bases from J, the junction kept 9 bases outside the gene matches. The germline gives CDR1 SGHRS, CDR2 YFSETQ. The CDR3 bases are TGCGCCAGCAGCCCGGACAGGGGGGTGGTAGACGAGCAGTACTTC. This encodes CASSPDRGVVDEQYF.

The chain combines TRBV28 with TRBJ1-5, with D perhaps matching TRBD1 (5 bases). Between the trimmed V and J ends, which lost 6 bases and 3 bases, there was a span of 18 bases. The germline V gene encodes CDR1 MDHEN and CDR2 SYDVKM. CDR3 length: 16 residues. The CDR3, as DNA: TGTGCCAGCAGCCCCAACGTGGGGGGGGTCAATCAGCCCCAGCATTTT. Translating gives CASSPNVGGVNQPQHF. Supplemented by reference TRBV28 and TRBJ1-5, the full variable domain reads DVKVTQSSRYLVKRTGEKVFLECVQDMDHENMFWYRQDPGLGLRLIYFSYDVKMKEKGDIPEGYSVSREKKERFSLILESASTNQTSMYLCASSPNVGGVNQPQHFGDGTRLSIL.

This clone was counted a single time. The chain is built from TRBV7-8 and TRBJ1-1; D gene ambiguous. Germline CDR1 SGHVS, CDR2 FQNEAQ. The CDR3 is made up of 15 amino acids. V gave up 4 bases and J gave up 1 base, with 13 bases separating them. The CDR3 sequence is CASSSTSSGNTEAFF. The CDR3 nucleotides read TGTGCCAGCAGCTCCACTTCCAGTGGGAACACTGAAGCTTTCTTT.

For the CDR3, the DNA is TGTGCCAGCAGCCCATTATCCGGACAGGTTCAAGAGACCCAGTACTTC. Translated, it gives CASSPLSGQVQETQYF. The chain is built from TRBV16 and TRBJ2-5; 7 nucleotides align to TRBD1. The germline gives CDR1 KGHSY, CDR2 FQNENV. The CDR3 runs 16 residues. V lost 4 bases, J lost 2 bases, and 10 bases stayed unmatched.

The chain carries TRBV7-9 and TRBJ2-1, with 8 bases lining up with TRBD1. The trim removed 3 bases at V and 7 bases at J, leaving 8 bases unmatched. Germline CDR1 is SEHNR and CDR2 is FQNEAQ (reference sequence). CDR3 length: 15 amino acids. Here the CDR3 DNA reads TGTGCCAGCAGCTTTTACGGACAGGGTAAAAATGAGCAGTTCTTC. Protein: CASSFYGQGKNEQFF.

The table lists this clone with a count of one. The J gene is TRBJ2-2, the V gene TRBV4-3; TRBD2 might be the D (5 bases). Germline loops: CDR1 LGHNA, CDR2 YSLEER. The CDR3 contains 19 residues. Trimming removed 0 bases from V and 4 bases from J, with 21 bases in between. The CDR3 reads CASSQDTWRVAVSTGELFF. In DNA form, the CDR3 reads TGCGCCAGCAGCCAAGATACGTGGCGGGTTGCAGTATCCACCGGGGAGCTGTTTTTT.

The table lists this clone with a count of one. V is TRBV10-3 and J is TRBJ2-7, with a possible D match to TRBD1 (5 bases). Deletions cut 3 bases from V and 3 bases from J, with 9 bases between. CDR3 length: 13 residues. Germline CDR1 is ENHRY and CDR2 is SYGVKD. CDR3 protein: CAISEDSYYEQYF. CDR3 DNA: TGTGCCATCAGTGAAGACAGCTACTACGAGCAGTACTTC.

This chain joins TRBV28 and TRBJ2-7; no clear D gene. V lost 2 bases to trimming and J lost 3 bases, with 8 bases between them. Per germline, CDR1 MDHEN and CDR2 SYDVKM. The CDR3 has 13 residues. CDR3 loop: CASSLTEHYEQYF. CDR3 in DNA: TGTGCCAGCAGTTTAACAGAACACTACGAGCAGTACTTC.

The rearrangement joins TRBV5-1 to TRBJ2-5, with TRBD2 matching over 12 bases. This CDR3 contains 15 residues. The V gene's germline CDR1 is SGHRS and CDR2 YFSETQ. Germline trimming cut 4 bases from V and 1 base from J; bases unmatched to any gene: 2. CDR3 sequence: CASSVTSGGQETQYF. As DNA, the CDR3 is TGCGCCAGCAGCGTGACTAGCGGGGGCCAAGAGACCCAGTACTTC.

The chain joins TRBV10-1 to TRBJ2-5; D is uncertain. From germline, CDR1 is WNHNN and CDR2 SYGVQD (reference sequence). V lost 0 bases and J 1 base, leaving 6 bases between the germline ends. The CDR3 runs 14 residues. Written as DNA, the CDR3 is TGCGCCAGCAGTGAGTCAATTGGCCAAGAGACCCAGTACTTC. This gives the protein CASSESIGQETQYF.

The rearrangement uses TRBV28 and TRBJ1-2; 8 nucleotides match TRBD1. The CDR3 consists of 14 residues. Trimming cost V 3 bases and J 8 bases; bases outside gene matches: 8. Germline V lookup: CDR1 MDHEN, CDR2 SYDVKM. The CDR3 DNA reads TGTGCCAGCAGTTTGGACAGGGTAGACGTCGGCTACACCTTC. Its translation: CASSLDRVDVGYTF.

The chain couples TRBV10-3 to TRBJ2-5; 10 bases agree with TRBD1. The germline CDR1 and CDR2 sequences are ENHRY and SYGVKD. The CDR3 is 16 amino acids. The V and J ends lost 8 bases and 2 bases, in that order; junction bases with no gene match: 11. The CDR3 DNA is TGTGCCATCGGGGATTCCGGGACAGGGGCACAAGAGACCCAGTACTTC. This gives the protein CAIGDSGTGAQETQYF.

This chain joins TRBV5-4 and TRBJ2-5; TRBD1 agrees at 8 bases. CDR1 and CDR2 from the germline V gene are SGHNT and YYREEE (reference sequence). The CDR3 length is 16 residues. V trimming: 6 bases; J trimming: 2 bases; junction bases outside the gene matches: 12. The CDR3 DNA follows: TGTGCCAGCAAAAAAAGCGACAGGGGAAGACAAGAGACCCAGTACTTC. Amino acids: CASKKSDRGRQETQYF.

CDR3 coding DNA: TGTGCCAGCAGTGGGACAGGGGGACCAAATCAGCCCCAGCATTTT. It encodes CASSGTGGPNQPQHF. The rearrangement uses TRBV2 and TRBJ1-5; 10 nucleotides match TRBD1. The J segment lost 4 bases and the V segment lost 4 bases, leaving 4 bases of the junction unmatched. CDR1 and CDR2 from the germline V gene are SNHLY and FYNNEI. This CDR3 is built from 15 residues.

The chain recombines TRBV11-3 with TRBJ2-2; 9 nucleotides align to TRBD2. Germline V lookup: CDR1 SGHNT, CDR2 YENEEA. CDR3 length: 16 residues. V was pared by 5 bases and J by 4 bases, with 8 bases of the junction left unmatched. The CDR3 loop is CASSRGLAGFTGELFF. The CDR3 bases are TGTGCCAGCAGCCGGGGACTAGCCGGCTTCACCGGGGAGCTGTTTTTT.

This clone was counted a single time. This chain connects TRBV7-2 to TRBJ1-1; D ambiguous. This CDR3 spans 13 amino acids. The V end lost 5 bases, the J end lost 1 base, and 8 bases lay between the germline ends. The germline V gene has CDR1 SGHTA and CDR2 FQGNSA. CDR3 sequence reads: CASSREPNTEAFF. DNA for the CDR3: TGTGCCAGCAGCAGAGAACCGAACACTGAAGCTTTCTTT.

The V gene is TRBV2, the J gene TRBJ1-6, with D possibly being TRBD1 (5 bases). Trimming took 3 bases from V and 6 from J, leaving 9 bases between them. This CDR3 spans 14 amino acids. Germline V CDR1 and CDR2: SNHLY, FYNNEI. CDR3 coding DNA: TGTGCCAGCAGTGATCAGGGAGCTAATTCACCCCTCCACTTT. It translates to CASSDQGANSPLHF.

This clone was observed a single time. This chain links TRBV18 with TRBJ2-1, with 10 bases fitting TRBD1. The CDR3 consists of 16 residues. Trimming at V came to 4 bases and at J to 7 bases, leaving 10 bases not matched to a gene. Germline lookup yields CDR1 KGHSH and CDR2 LQKENI. The CDR3 here is CASSRGGQGKENEQFF. CDR3 sequence (DNA): TGTGCCAGCTCACGCGGGGGACAGGGGAAAGAGAATGAGCAGTTCTTC.

V and J are TRBV6-5 and TRBJ2-4, with a weak D call TRBD1 (6 bases). Germline CDR1 MNHEY, CDR2 SVGAGI. Trimming took off 5 bases at V and 8 bases at J, with 13 bases between the two ends. The CDR3 contains 13 residues. The CDR3 protein is CASSEVQGDIQYF. CDR3 DNA sequence: TGTGCCAGCAGTGAAGTACAGGGTGACATTCAGTACTTC.